The rows below give T cell receptor beta chains drawn from one sample of a study of CD8+ T cells in alopecia areata. The repertoire was sequenced with immunoSEQ multiplex PCR; TCRdb's copy has only in-frame clones and lacks some. The sample yields about 200,000 clones, roughly 50% seen once. The sequences come from CD4+ T cells sorted from blood, collected at week 24, from a patient treated with tofacitinib. The receptors come from a human donor with alopecia areata. CDR3s include the opening cysteine and the closing phenylalanine or tryptophan. A D gene is named only where the DNA matches it firmly. A row's size may be missing; if present it is once, few, many or a size class.

v_gene: TRBV5-1; len: 15; abundance: .; d_gene: TRBD1; j_gene: TRBJ2-5; CDR3aa: CASSPGDRDQETQYF; CDR3nt: TGCGCCAGCAGCCCGGGGGACAGGGATCAAGAGACCCAGTACTTC
v_gene: TRBV6-5; len: 14; abundance: few; d_gene: .; j_gene: TRBJ2-3; CDR3aa: CASSYGPGTDTQYF; CDR3nt: TGTGCCAGCAGTTACGGGCCGGGCACAGATACGCAGTATTTT
v_gene: TRBV4-1; len: 16; abundance: .; d_gene: TRBD1; j_gene: TRBJ2-7; CDR3aa: CASSQVLTGGENEQYF; CDR3nt: TGCGCCAGCAGCCAAGTGCTGACAGGGGGCGAAAACGAGCAGTACTTC
v_gene: TRBV6-6; len: 16; abundance: .; d_gene: TRBD2; j_gene: TRBJ2-4; CDR3aa: CASSPGTSGGGNIQYF; CDR3nt: TGTGCCAGCAGCCCCGGGACTAGCGGGGGGGGAAACATTCAGTACTTC
v_gene: TRBV4-3; len: 16; abundance: few; d_gene: .; j_gene: TRBJ2-3; CDR3aa: CASSRLGGASTDTQYF; CDR3nt: TGCGCCAGCAGCCGCCTGGGGGGGGCGTCCACAGATACGCAGTATTTT
v_gene: TRBV7-2; len: 15; abundance: .; d_gene: .; j_gene: TRBJ2-2; CDR3aa: CASSLSHGRGGELFF; CDR3nt: TGTGCCAGCAGCTTATCGCATGGGAGAGGCGGGGAGCTGTTTTTT
v_gene: TRBV5-6; len: 15; abundance: .; d_gene: .; j_gene: TRBJ1-2; CDR3aa: CASSSGPKANYGYTF; CDR3nt: TGTGCCAGCAGCTCGGGACCTAAGGCCAACTATGGCTACACCTTC
v_gene: TRBV29-1; len: 18; abundance: few; d_gene: TRBD2; j_gene: TRBJ2-5; CDR3aa: CSVAGTSGRSFPQETQYF; CDR3nt: TGCAGCGTTGCGGGGACTAGCGGGAGATCGTTCCCCCAAGAGACCCAGTACTTC
v_gene: TRBV5-1; len: 15; abundance: .; d_gene: TRBD2; j_gene: TRBJ2-5; CDR3aa: CASSAGLAGQETQYF; CDR3nt: TGCGCCAGCAGCGCCGGACTAGCGGGGCAAGAGACCCAGTACTTC
v_gene: TRBV6-5; len: 15; abundance: .; d_gene: .; j_gene: TRBJ1-3; CDR3aa: CASSYLREAGNTIYF; CDR3nt: TGTGCCAGCAGTTATTTGCGGGAAGCTGGAAACACCATATATTTT
v_gene: TRBV15; len: 13; abundance: .; d_gene: TRBD1; j_gene: TRBJ2-7; CDR3aa: CATSTEPRDRAIF; CDR3nt: TGTGCCACCAGCACAGAGCCTCGGGACAGGGCCATCTTC
v_gene: TRBV6-5; len: 14; abundance: few; d_gene: TRBD2; j_gene: TRBJ2-5; CDR3aa: CASTTAGVSETQYF; CDR3nt: TGTGCCAGCACCACAGCGGGGGTCTCAGAGACCCAGTACTTC
v_gene: TRBV10-3; len: 13; abundance: few; d_gene: TRBD2; j_gene: TRBJ2-1; CDR3aa: CASRGGPGDEQFF; CDR3nt: TGTGCCTCCCGGGGGGGCCCGGGTGATGAGCAGTTCTTC
v_gene: TRBV11-2; len: 15; abundance: .; d_gene: TRBD1; j_gene: TRBJ1-2; CDR3aa: CASSHRQGANYGYTF; CDR3nt: TGTGCCAGCAGCCACCGTCAGGGGGCAAACTATGGCTACACCTTC
v_gene: TRBV29-1; len: 15; abundance: few; d_gene: TRBD1; j_gene: TRBJ1-2; CDR3aa: CSVAVGQGANYGYTF; CDR3nt: TGCAGCGTTGCCGTAGGACAGGGAGCTAACTATGGCTACACCTTC
v_gene: TRBV9; len: 15; abundance: few; d_gene: .; j_gene: TRBJ1-5; CDR3aa: CASSVAPGVSQPQHF; CDR3nt: TGTGCCAGCAGCGTAGCGCCGGGGGTTAGCCAGCCCCAGCATTTT
v_gene: TRBV7-2; len: 14; abundance: once; d_gene: .; j_gene: TRBJ2-5; CDR3aa: CASSSRDSQETQYF; CDR3nt: TGTGCCAGCAGCTCCCGGGACTCCCAAGAGACCCAGTACTTC
v_gene: TRBV7-8; len: 15; abundance: few; d_gene: .; j_gene: TRBJ2-7; CDR3aa: CASSLARRESYEQYF; CDR3nt: TGTGCCAGCAGCTTAGCGCGGAGGGAATCCTACGAGCAGTACTTC
v_gene: TRBV25-1; len: 13; abundance: .; d_gene: .; j_gene: TRBJ2-2; CDR3aa: CASSDWNTGELFF; CDR3nt: TGTGCCAGCAGTGACTGGAACACCGGGGAGCTGTTTTTT
v_gene: TRBV29-1; len: 13; abundance: once; d_gene: TRBD1; j_gene: TRBJ2-5; CDR3aa: CSVVGQGIETQYF; CDR3nt: TGCAGCGTTGTAGGACAGGGTATCGAGACCCAGTACTTC
v_gene: TRBV2; len: 15; abundance: .; d_gene: TRBD2; j_gene: TRBJ2-1; CDR3aa: CASSPGLADYNEQFF; CDR3nt: TGTGCCAGCTCTCCGGGACTAGCGGACTACAATGAGCAGTTCTTC
v_gene: TRBV7-2; len: 16; abundance: few; d_gene: .; j_gene: TRBJ2-4; CDR3aa: CASGPLGVGAKNIQYF; CDR3nt: TGTGCCAGCGGGCCCCTCGGGGTCGGGGCCAAAAACATTCAGTACTTC
v_gene: TRBV7-9; len: 11; abundance: .; d_gene: .; j_gene: TRBJ2-1; CDR3aa: CASSLADEQFF; CDR3nt: TGTGCCAGCAGCTTAGCTGATGAGCAGTTCTTC
v_gene: TRBV19; len: 13; abundance: few; d_gene: .; j_gene: TRBJ1-1; CDR3aa: CASSMKRNTEAFF; CDR3nt: TGTGCCAGTAGTATGAAAAGGAACACTGAAGCTTTCTTT
v_gene: TRBV30; len: 14; abundance: .; d_gene: .; j_gene: TRBJ1-4; CDR3aa: CAWSARVWSEKLFF; CDR3nt: TGTGCCTGGAGTGCCAGGGTTTGGTCTGAAAAACTGTTTTTT
v_gene: TRBV29-1; len: 13; abundance: .; d_gene: .; j_gene: TRBJ1-2; CDR3aa: CSVEPGGNYGYTF; CDR3nt: TGCAGCGTTGAACCCGGCGGGAACTATGGCTACACCTTC
v_gene: TRBV30; len: 14; abundance: few; d_gene: .; j_gene: TRBJ1-6; CDR3aa: CAWSRTDTTSPLHF; CDR3nt: TGTGCCTGGAGTCGGACGGACACGACTTCACCCCTCCACTTT
v_gene: TRBV2; len: 15; abundance: .; d_gene: .; j_gene: TRBJ2-5; CDR3aa: CASNHGQPPGETQYF; CDR3nt: TGTGCCAGCAATCACGGACAGCCTCCAGGAGAGACCCAGTACTTC